These 7 T cell receptor beta chains share one sample of origin, sequenced in a study of blood T cell repertoires in COVID-19. The repertoire was sequenced with immunoSEQ multiplex PCR; TCRdb's copy has only in-frame clones and lacks some. The data show 200,000 to 300,000 clones, 88% seen once. The source material was peripheral blood. Receptors originate from a woman in her twenties or thirties with COVID-19, enrolled during active disease.

The V and J genes are TRBV6-2 or TRBV6-3 and TRBJ1-3, with D possibly TRBD1 on 6 matching bases. The germline gives CDR1 MNHEY, CDR2 SVGEGT. This CDR3 region has 14 residues. V shed 2 bases and J shed 4 bases, with 9 bases lying between them. The chain's CDR3 is CASSYGTSGNTIYF. CDR3 nucleotides: TGTGCCAGCAGTTACGGGACATCCGGAAACACCATATATTTT.

This chain links TRBV2 with TRBJ2-1, with 10 bases lining up with TRBD2. CDR3 length: 15 residues. V gave up 7 bases and J gave up 6 bases; unmatched junction bases: 9. The germline CDR1 and CDR2 sequences are SNHLY and FYNNEI. Here the CDR3 DNA reads TGTGCCAGCACCCCGGTGGTAGCGGGAGGCAATGAGCAGTTCTTC. This translates into CASTPVVAGGNEQFF. The entire variable domain, with the rest obtained from reference TRBV2 and TRBJ2-1, is as follows: EPEVTQTPSHQVTQMGQEVILRCVPISNHLYFYWYRQILGQKVEFLVSFYNNEISEKSEIFDDQFSVERPDGSNFTLKIRSTKLEDSAMYFCASTPVVAGGNEQFFGPGTRLTVL.

The sample holds one count of this clone. J is TRBJ2-7 and V is TRBV28; maybe TRBD1 (6 bases). The CDR3 consists of 14 residues. Trimming took 8 bases from V and 1 from J, leaving 15 bases between them. In germline, CDR1 is MDHEN, CDR2 SYDVKM. The CDR3: CASRSQGPSYEQYF. CDR3 DNA: TGTGCCAGCCGCTCGCAGGGGCCTTCCTACGAGCAGTACTTC. Full variable domain (remainder filled in from reference TRBV28 and TRBJ2-7): DVKVTQSSRYLVKRTGEKVFLECVQDMDHENMFWYRQDPGLGLRLIYFSYDVKMKEKGDIPEGYSVSREKKERFSLILESASTNQTSMYLCASRSQGPSYEQYFGPGTRLTVT.

V gene TRBV6-2 or TRBV6-3 combines with J gene TRBJ1-5; D possibly corresponds to TRBD1 (6 bases). The V gene lost 2 bases and the J gene lost 6 bases, with 14 bases spanning the gap. Germline values: CDR1 MNHEY, CDR2 SVGEGT. CDR3 size: 15 residues. The CDR3 nucleotides are TGTGCCAGCAGTTACCCAACAGGGAGGGGTCAGCCCCAGCATTTT. Translation: CASSYPTGRGQPQHF.

The rearrangement links TRBV6-5 to TRBJ2-2, with D possibly TRBD1 on 7 matching bases. The CDR3 is 16 residues long. Trimming cost V 2 bases and J 3 bases, with 13 bases left between them. Germline CDR1 reads MNHEY; CDR2 reads SVGAGI. The CDR3 DNA reads as TGTGCCAGCAGTTACGCAGGGGGGATTGACACCGGGGAGCTGTTTTTT. Translated, it gives CASSYAGGIDTGELFF.

As regards this clone: One end of the junction varies from germline; a read error may be responsible. The rearrangement uses TRBV6-5 and TRBJ2-7; D possibly corresponds to TRBD1 (5 bases). The CDR3 sequence is 12 residues long. Germline V gives CDR1 MNHEY, CDR2 SVGAGI. The CDR3 reads CASSYSTGRMHF. The CDR3 region has the DNA TGTGCCAGCAGTTACTCTACAGGTAGAATGCACTTC.

This clone was counted a few times. The rearrangement uses TRBV10-3 and TRBJ2-5; D might be TRBD2 (5 bases). There are 15 residues in the CDR3. CDR1 and CDR2 from the germline V gene are ENHRY and SYGVKD. The V end lost 0 bases, the J end lost 8 bases, and 16 bases lay between the germline ends. CDR3 protein: CAISESRKPGETQYF. CDR3 bases: TGTGCCATCAGTGAGTCGAGGAAACCCGGGGAAACCCAGTACTTC.